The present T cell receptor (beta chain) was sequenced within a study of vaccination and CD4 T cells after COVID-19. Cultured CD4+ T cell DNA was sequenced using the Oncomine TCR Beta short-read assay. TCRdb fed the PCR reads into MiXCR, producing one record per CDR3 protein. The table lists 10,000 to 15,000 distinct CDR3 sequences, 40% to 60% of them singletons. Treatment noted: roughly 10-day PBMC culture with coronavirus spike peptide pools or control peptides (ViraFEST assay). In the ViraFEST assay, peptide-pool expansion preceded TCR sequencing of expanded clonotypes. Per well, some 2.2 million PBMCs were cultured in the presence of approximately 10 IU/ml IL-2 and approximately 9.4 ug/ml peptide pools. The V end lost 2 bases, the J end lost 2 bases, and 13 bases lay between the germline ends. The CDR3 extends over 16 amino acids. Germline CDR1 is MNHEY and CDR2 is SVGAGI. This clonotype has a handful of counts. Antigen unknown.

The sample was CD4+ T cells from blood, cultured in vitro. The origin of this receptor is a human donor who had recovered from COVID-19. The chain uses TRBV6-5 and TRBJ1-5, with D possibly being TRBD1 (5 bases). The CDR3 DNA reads TGTGCCAGCAGTTACGGGGGGGGAGGGGGCAATCAGCCCCAGCATTTT. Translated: CASSYGGGGGNQPQHF.